This TCR beta chain is from a study of T cells in localized non-small cell lung cancer. The CDR3 covers 13 residues. V lost 6 bases and J lost 7; bases outside the gene matches: 4. Per germline, CDR1 MNHGY and CDR2 SAAAGT. Clones were sequenced by immunoSEQ multiplex PCR, and TCRdb holds only the in-frame ones, with some missing. The data contain some 7,000 clones, roughly 23% of them singletons. General observations from the study: Sequencing covered just one tumor region, so heterogeneity cannot be ruled out. Out of the top 100 tumor clones, a median approximately 57 were seen in adjacent lung. Longer survival (overall) was linked to higher T cell density in blood. Peak T cell clonality was found in uninvolved adjacent lung, exceeding tumor.

A remark on this clone: Antigen specificity is unknown.

The TCR comes from a man aged 35-75 years with stage III squamous cell lung carcinoma. This chain connects TRBV6-8 to TRBJ2-1; 9 nucleotides align to TRBD1. This material consisted of lung tumor tissue, taken before any cancer treatment. The CDR3 spells CASRTGGWNEQFF. The CDR3 coding sequence is TGTGCCAGCAGGACAGGGGGGTGGAATGAGCAGTTCTTC.